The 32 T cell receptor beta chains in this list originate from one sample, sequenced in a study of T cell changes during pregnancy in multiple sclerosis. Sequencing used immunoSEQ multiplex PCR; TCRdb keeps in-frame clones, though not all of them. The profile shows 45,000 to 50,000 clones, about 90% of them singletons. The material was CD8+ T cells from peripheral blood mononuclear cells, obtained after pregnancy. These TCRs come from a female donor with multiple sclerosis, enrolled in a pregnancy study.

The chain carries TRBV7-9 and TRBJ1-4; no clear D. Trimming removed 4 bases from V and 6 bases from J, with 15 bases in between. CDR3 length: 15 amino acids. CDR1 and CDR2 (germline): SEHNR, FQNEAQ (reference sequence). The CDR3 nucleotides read TGTGCCAGCAGCTGGCGGGAGGGAGGTGATGAAAAACTGTTTTTT. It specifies CASSWREGGDEKLFF.

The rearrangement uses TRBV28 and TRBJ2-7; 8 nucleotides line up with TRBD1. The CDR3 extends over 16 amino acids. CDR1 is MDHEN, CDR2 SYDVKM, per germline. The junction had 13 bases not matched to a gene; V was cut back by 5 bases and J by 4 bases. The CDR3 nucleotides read TGTGCCAGCAGTCCCATTCCGACAGGGGTGTCTTACGAGCAGTACTTC. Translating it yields CASSPIPTGVSYEQYF.

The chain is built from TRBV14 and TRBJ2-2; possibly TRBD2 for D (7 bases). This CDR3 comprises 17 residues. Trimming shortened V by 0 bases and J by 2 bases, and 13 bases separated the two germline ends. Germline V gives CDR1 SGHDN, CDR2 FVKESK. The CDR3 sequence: CASSQEGGTLNTGELFF. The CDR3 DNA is TGTGCCAGCAGCCAAGAGGGGGGGACACTCAACACCGGGGAGCTGTTTTTT.

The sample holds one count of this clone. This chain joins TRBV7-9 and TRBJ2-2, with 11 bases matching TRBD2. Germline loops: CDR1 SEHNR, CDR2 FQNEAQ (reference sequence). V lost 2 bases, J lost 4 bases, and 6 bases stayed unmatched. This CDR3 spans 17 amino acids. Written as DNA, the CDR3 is TGTGCCAGCAGCTTAACTAGCGGGGGAGACTTCACCGGGGAGCTGTTTTTT. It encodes CASSLTSGGDFTGELFF.

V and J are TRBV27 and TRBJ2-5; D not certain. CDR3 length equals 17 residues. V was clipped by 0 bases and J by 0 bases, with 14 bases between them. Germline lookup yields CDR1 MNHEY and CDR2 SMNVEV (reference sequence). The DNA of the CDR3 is TGTGCCAGCAGTTTATCGATGACTCCGGCTCACCAAGAGACCCAGTACTTC. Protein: CASSLSMTPAHQETQYF.

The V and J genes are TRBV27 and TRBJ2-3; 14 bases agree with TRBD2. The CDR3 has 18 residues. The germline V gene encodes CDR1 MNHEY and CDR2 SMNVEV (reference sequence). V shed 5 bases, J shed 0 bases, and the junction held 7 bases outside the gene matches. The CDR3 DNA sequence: TGTGCCAGCAGTCTCGGGACTAGCGGGGGCCTTAGCACAGATACGCAGTATTTT. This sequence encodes CASSLGTSGGLSTDTQYF.

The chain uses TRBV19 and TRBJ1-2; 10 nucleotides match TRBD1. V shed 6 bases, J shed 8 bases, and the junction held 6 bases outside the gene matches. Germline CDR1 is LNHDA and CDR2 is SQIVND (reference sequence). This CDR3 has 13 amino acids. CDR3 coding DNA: TGTGCCAGTAGCGACAGGGGGCTAGGAGGCTACACCTTC. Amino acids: CASSDRGLGGYTF.

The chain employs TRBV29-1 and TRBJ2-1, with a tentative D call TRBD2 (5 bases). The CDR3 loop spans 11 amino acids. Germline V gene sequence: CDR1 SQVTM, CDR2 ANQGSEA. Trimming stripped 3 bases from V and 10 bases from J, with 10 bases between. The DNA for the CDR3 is TGCAGCGTTGATCCGGGATGGGAGCAGTTCTTC. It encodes CSVDPGWEQFF.

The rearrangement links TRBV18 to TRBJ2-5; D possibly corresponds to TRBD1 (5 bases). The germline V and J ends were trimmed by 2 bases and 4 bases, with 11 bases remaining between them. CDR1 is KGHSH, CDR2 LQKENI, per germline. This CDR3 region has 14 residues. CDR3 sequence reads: CASSPGRDVETQYF. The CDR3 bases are TGTGCCAGCTCACCAGGCAGGGATGTAGAGACCCAGTACTTC.

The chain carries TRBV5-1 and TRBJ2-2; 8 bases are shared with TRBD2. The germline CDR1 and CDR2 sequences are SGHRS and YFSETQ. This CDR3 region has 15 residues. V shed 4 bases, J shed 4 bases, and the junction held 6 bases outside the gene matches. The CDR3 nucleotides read TGCGCCAGCAGCCCTCGGACTAGCAGCACCGGGGAGCTGTTTTTT. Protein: CASSPRTSSTGELFF.

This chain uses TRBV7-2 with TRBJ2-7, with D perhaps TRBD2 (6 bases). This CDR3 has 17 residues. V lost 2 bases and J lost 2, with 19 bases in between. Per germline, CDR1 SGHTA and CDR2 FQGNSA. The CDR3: CASSLPSDLAVAYEQYF. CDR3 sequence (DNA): TGTGCCAGCAGCTTACCCTCGGATTTAGCGGTGGCCTACGAGCAGTACTTC.

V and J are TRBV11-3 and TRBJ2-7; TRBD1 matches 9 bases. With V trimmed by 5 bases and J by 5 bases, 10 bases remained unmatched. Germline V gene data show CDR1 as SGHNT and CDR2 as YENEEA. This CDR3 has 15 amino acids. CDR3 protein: CASSPGGDRAHEQYF. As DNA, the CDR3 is TGTGCCAGCAGCCCGGGCGGGGACAGGGCACACGAGCAGTACTTC.

The CDR3 coding sequence is TGCGCCAGCAGTGAGTTCCTTCAAGAGACCCAGTACTTC. It yields the protein CASSEFLQETQYF. The J gene is TRBJ2-5, the V gene TRBV10-1; D gene ambiguous. Germline loops: CDR1 WNHNN, CDR2 SYGVQD (reference sequence). CDR3 length: 13 residues. Trimming stripped 1 base from V and 2 bases from J, with 5 bases between.

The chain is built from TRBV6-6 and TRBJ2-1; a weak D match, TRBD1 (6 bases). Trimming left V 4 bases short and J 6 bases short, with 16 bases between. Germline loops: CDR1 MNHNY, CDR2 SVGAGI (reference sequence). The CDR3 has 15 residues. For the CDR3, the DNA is TGTGCCAGCAGTTTCCCCGACCAGGGGAGCAATGAGCAGTTCTTC. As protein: CASSFPDQGSNEQFF.

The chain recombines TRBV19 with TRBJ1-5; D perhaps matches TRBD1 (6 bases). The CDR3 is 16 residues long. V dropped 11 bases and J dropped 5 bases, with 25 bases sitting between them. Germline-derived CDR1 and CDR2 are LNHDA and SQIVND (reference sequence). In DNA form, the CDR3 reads TGTGCCTCCGACGGGGACGATCAGGGGCCCTATCAGCCCCAGCATTTT. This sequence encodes CASDGDDQGPYQPQHF.

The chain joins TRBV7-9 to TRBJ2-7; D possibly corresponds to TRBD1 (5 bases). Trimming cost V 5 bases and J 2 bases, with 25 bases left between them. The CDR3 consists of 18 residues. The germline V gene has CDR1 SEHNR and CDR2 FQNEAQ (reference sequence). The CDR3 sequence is CASSPKSRQGRSPYEQYF. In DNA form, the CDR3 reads TGTGCCAGCAGCCCCAAGTCCCGGCAGGGAAGGAGTCCCTACGAGCAGTACTTC.

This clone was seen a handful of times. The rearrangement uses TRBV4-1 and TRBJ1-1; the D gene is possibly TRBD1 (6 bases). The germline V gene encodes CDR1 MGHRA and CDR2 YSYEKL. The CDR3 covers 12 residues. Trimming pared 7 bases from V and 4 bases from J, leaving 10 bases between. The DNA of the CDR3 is TGCGCCAGCAAAGGGGGAACCACTGAAGCTTTCTTT. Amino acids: CASKGGTTEAFF.

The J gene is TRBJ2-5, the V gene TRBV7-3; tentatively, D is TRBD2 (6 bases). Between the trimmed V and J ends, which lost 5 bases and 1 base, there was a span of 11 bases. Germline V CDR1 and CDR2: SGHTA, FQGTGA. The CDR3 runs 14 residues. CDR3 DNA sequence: TGTGCCAGCAGCCTAATCGGGGGCCAAGAGACCCAGTACTTC. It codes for CASSLIGGQETQYF.

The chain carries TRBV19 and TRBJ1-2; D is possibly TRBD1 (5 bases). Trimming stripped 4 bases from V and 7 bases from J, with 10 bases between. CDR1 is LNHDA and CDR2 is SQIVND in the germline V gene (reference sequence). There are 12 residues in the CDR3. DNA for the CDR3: TGTGCCAGTAGTACTCAGGGAGGTGGCTACACCTTC. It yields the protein CASSTQGGGYTF.

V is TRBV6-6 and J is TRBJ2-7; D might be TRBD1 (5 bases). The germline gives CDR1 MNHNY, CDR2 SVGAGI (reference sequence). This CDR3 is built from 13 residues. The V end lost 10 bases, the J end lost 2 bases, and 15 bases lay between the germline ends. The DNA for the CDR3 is TGTGCCACCAAGACAGATTTTGCCTACGAGCAGTACTTC. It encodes CATKTDFAYEQYF.

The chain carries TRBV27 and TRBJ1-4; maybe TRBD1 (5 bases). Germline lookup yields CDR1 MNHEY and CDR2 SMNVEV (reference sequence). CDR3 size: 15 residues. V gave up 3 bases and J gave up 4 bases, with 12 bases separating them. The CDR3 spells CASSFIGAGNEKLFF. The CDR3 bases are TGTGCCAGCAGTTTCATTGGGGCTGGTAATGAAAAACTGTTTTTT. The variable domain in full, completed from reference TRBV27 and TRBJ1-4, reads EAQVTQNPRYLITVTGKKLTVTCSQNMNHEYMSWYRQDPGLGLRQIYYSMNVEVTDKGDVPEGYKVSRKEKRNFPLILESPSPNQTSLYFCASSFIGAGNEKLFFGSGTQLSVL.

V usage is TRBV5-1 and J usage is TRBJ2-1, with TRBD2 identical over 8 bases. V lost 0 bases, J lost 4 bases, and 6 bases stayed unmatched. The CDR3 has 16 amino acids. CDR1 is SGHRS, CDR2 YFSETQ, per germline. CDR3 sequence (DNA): TGCGCCAGCAGCTTGGTGACGGGAGGGTTTTACAATGAGCAGTTCTTC. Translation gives CASSLVTGGFYNEQFF.

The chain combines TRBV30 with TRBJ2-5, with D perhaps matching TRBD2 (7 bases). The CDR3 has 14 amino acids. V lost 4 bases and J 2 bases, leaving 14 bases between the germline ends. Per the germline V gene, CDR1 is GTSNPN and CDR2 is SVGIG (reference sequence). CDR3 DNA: TGTGCCTGGAACCGGGGGGCCGGACAAGAGACCCAGTACTTC. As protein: CAWNRGAGQETQYF.

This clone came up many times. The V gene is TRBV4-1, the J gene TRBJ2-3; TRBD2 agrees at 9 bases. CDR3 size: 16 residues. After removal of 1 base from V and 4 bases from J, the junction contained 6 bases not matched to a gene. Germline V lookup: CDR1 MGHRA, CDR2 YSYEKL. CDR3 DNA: TGCGCCAGCAGCCAAGCCGAGCGGGGGGTGGCAGATACGCAGTATTTT. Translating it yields CASSQAERGVADTQYF.

For the CDR3, the DNA is TGTGCCAGCCGCATTCTGGCGGACTCTGGAAACACCATATATTTT. This gives the protein CASRILADSGNTIYF. J is TRBJ1-3 and V is TRBV6-1; D is ambiguous. The CDR3 is made up of 15 amino acids. V was pared by 8 bases and J by 0 bases, with 14 bases between. Germline V gene data show CDR1 as MNHNS and CDR2 as SASEGT.

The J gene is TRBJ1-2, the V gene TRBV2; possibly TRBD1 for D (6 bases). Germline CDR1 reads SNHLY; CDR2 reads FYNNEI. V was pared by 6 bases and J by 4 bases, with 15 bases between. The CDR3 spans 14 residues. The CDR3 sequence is CASREFGGAYGYTF. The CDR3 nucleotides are TGTGCCAGCAGGGAATTCGGGGGGGCCTATGGCTACACCTTC.

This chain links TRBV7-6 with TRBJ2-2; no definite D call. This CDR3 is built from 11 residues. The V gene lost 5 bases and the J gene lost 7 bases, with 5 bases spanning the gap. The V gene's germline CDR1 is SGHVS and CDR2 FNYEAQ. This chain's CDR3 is CASSPSGELFF. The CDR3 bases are TGTGCCAGCAGCCCGAGCGGGGAGCTGTTTTTT. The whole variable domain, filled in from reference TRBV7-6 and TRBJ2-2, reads GAGVSQSPRYKVTKRGQDVALRCDPISGHVSLYWYRQALGQGPEFLTYFNYEAQQDKSGLPNDRFSAERPEGSISTLTIQRTEQRDSAMYRCASSPSGELFFGEGSRLTVL.

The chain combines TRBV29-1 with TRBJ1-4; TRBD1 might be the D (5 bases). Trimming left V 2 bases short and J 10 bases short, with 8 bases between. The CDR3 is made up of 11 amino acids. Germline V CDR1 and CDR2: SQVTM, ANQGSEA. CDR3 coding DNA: TGCAGCGTTGAACTTGACAGAAAACTGTTTTTT. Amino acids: CSVELDRKLFF.

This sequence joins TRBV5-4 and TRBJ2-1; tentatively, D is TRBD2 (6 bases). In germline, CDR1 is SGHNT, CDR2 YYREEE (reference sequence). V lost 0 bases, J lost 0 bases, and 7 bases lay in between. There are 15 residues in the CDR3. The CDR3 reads CASSLAGSSYNEQFF. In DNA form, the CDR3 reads TGTGCCAGCAGCTTGGCCGGGAGCTCCTACAATGAGCAGTTCTTC.

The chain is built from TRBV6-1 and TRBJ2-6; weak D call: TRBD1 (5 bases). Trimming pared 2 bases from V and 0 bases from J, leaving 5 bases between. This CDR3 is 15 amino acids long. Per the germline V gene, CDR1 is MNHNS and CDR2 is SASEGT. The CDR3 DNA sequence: TGTGCCAGCAGTGAACAGGGCTCTGGGGCCAACGTCCTGACTTTC. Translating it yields CASSEQGSGANVLTF.

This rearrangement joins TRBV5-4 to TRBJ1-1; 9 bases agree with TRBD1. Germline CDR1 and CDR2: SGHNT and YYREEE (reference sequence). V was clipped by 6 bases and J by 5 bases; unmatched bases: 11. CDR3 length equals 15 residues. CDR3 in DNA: TGTGCCAGCACCAAGGATGGGACAGGGAGTACTGAAGCTTTCTTT. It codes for CASTKDGTGSTEAFF.

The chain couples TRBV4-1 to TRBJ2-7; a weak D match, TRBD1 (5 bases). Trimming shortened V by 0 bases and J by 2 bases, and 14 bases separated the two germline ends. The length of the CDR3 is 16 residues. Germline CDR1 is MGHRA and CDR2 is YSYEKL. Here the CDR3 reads CASSQDQGAYPYEQYF. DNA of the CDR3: TGCGCCAGCAGCCAAGATCAAGGGGCATATCCCTACGAGCAGTACTTC.